This T cell receptor (beta chain) was observed in a study of human T cells and chemical hapten exposure. About the study: Patch tests put 0.01% DPC on the upper back, read at 6 days.

Documented time point: patch test 3, about 24 weeks after DPC sensitization. The treatment here: therapeutic diphenylcyclopropenone sensitization with weekly scalp DPC. Donation of samples came from alopecia patients who were 18 to 70 years old and suitable for DPC. Trimming left V 4 bases short and J 3 bases short, with 12 bases between. This CDR3 is built from 14 residues. Germline CDR1 and CDR2: SGHVS and FNYEAQ. Within the library, unique molecular identifiers were attached to each individual cDNA molecule. Via MiXCR, TCRdb re-called the RACE reads, giving one row per CDR3 protein. The sample records 210,000 or so distinct CDR3 sequences, approximately 26% being singletons.

The origin of this receptor is a woman aged 40 to 50 with alopecia areata. Some clones in this sample may be carry-over from other donors' samples. The genes are TRBV7-6 and TRBJ1-1; D gene unclear. The starting material was whole blood, obtained in connection with sensitization to the hapten diphenylcyclopropenone (DPC). As DNA, the CDR3 is TGTGCCAGCAGCTCGAGCGGTAGCTACACTGAAGCTTTCTTT. Translated, it gives CASSSSGSYTEAFF. Filled out from reference TRBV7-6 and TRBJ1-1, the complete variable domain reads GAGVSQSPRYKVTKRGQDVALRCDPISGHVSLYWYRQALGQGPEFLTYFNYEAQQDKSGLPNDRFSAERPEGSISTLTIQRTEQRDSAMYRCASSSSGSYTEAFFGQGTRLTVV.